The table lists the clone carrying this TCR beta chain with many counts. Its antigen remains unidentified. The sample holds other DNA sequences that translate to the same CDR3. This sample is part of a study of shared clonotypes between healthy human individuals. The CDR3 runs to 14 residues. The V and J ends lost 0 bases and 6 bases, in that order; junction bases with no gene match: 3. From germline, CDR1 is SGHRS and CDR2 YFSETQ. Repertoires were generated with immunoSEQ multiplex PCR, while TCRdb's copy carries only in-frame clones and drops some. The sample includes more than 1 million clones, about 80% seen only once; the top ten take roughly 0.56%. Broader study findings: Investigators expected sequencing depth to affect clonotype sharing among donors. Of the naive CD4 clonotypes, about 5% were shared across several donors. Compared with memory subsets, naive subsets generally had larger estimated richness. For sorted subsets, rarefaction showed incomplete sequencing despite large depth.

The origin of this receptor is a man younger than 30 in good health. Some clones in this sample may be carry-over from other donors' samples. The chain uses TRBV5-1 and TRBJ2-1; the match to TRBD2 covers 7 bases. What was sequenced was memory CD4+ T cells from PBMCs. The subset is: CD45RA-negative fraction. CDR3 sequence: CASSLVAGSNEQFF. The CDR3 DNA sequence: TGCGCCAGCAGCTTGGTAGCGGGCAGCAATGAGCAGTTCTTC.